This T cell receptor (beta chain) was recorded in a study of cytomegalovirus exposure and HLA in healthy donors. General study points: The authors judged a highly shared variant cluster likely a sequencing artifact. The study labeled 170 or so TCR beta chains cytomegalovirus-associated. As a later analysis showed, a missense DCLRE1C variant was linked to trimming of TCR beta V- and J-genes.

Worth noting for this clone: Its antigen is unidentified.

The PCR employed 60 Vbeta primers together with 13 Jbeta primers. TCRdb's table, derived via immunoSEQ multiplex PCR, lists solely in-frame clones and lacks some. The table lists about 120,000 clones, roughly 63% of them singletons. The CDR3 length is 16 residues. CDR1 and CDR2 (germline): SEHNR, FQNEAQ (reference sequence). The V gene lost 1 base and the J gene lost 2 bases, with 12 bases spanning the gap. This TCR derives from a man aged 35-49 years in good health and CMV-seropositive. What was sequenced was PBMCs. The chain has TRBV7-9 and TRBJ1-5; no firm D call. DNA of the CDR3: TGTGCCAGCAGCTTAGGTGGCCCGAGGGGCAATCAGCCCCAGCATTTT. It encodes CASSLGGPRGNQPQHF.